These 32 T cell receptor beta chains share one sample of origin, sequenced in a study of glioma-infiltrating T cells after dendritic cell vaccination. Sequenced by immunoSEQ multiplex PCR; TCRdb stores in-frame clones only, minus some. The sample lists about 92,000 clones, approximately 84% occurring once. This material consisted of blood, taken before dendritic cell vaccination. The receptors were gathered from a human donor with glioblastoma.

The sample holds a few counts of this clone. The gene calls are TRBV5-1 and TRBJ2-1; 16 bases agree with TRBD2. The CDR3 is 19 amino acids. V shed 4 bases, J shed 7 bases, and the junction held 14 bases outside the gene matches. Per the germline V gene, CDR1 is SGHRS and CDR2 is YFSETQ. The CDR3 DNA reads TGCGCCAGCAGCCCTCTGGGGACTAGCGGGAGGGCTGGAATGAATGAGCAGTTCTTC. It translates to CASSPLGTSGRAGMNEQFF.

This clone appeared a single time. The gene calls are TRBV30 and TRBJ1-5; tentative D call: TRBD1 (6 bases). The V and J ends lost 4 bases and 4 bases respectively, with 11 bases between them. Germline V lookup: CDR1 GTSNPN, CDR2 SVGIG (reference sequence). CDR3 size: 13 residues. CDR3 coding DNA: TGTGCCTGGAATAATCAGGGGAATCAGCCCCAGCATTTT. This codes for CAWNNQGNQPQHF.

Points on this clone: This specimen includes other DNA sequences encoding the same CDR3. This chain links TRBV6-4 with TRBJ2-2, with TRBD1 matching over 8 bases. After removal of 4 bases from V and 5 bases from J, the junction contained 6 bases not matched to a gene. Germline CDR1 and CDR2: MRHNA and SNTAGT. The length of the CDR3 is 15 residues. CDR3 in amino acids: CASSVEDRETGELFF. CDR3 in DNA: TGTGCCAGCAGTGTGGAGGACAGGGAGACCGGGGAGCTGTTTTTT.

In this sample, this clone turned up once. DNA of the CDR3: TGTGCCAGTAGTATCTATTTCGGGACAGGGCTGGAAGGCTACACCTTC. Protein sequence: CASSIYFGTGLEGYTF. This chain connects TRBV19 to TRBJ1-2; 9 bases are a match to TRBD1. The V and J ends lost 3 bases and 8 bases, in that order; junction bases with no gene match: 13. The CDR3 sequence is 16 residues long. Germline V gives CDR1 LNHDA, CDR2 SQIVND (reference sequence).

This chain joins TRBV2 and TRBJ2-7, with 12 bases matching TRBD2. The germline V gene encodes CDR1 SNHLY and CDR2 FYNNEI. The CDR3 consists of 13 residues. CDR3 sequence reads: CGGSTSGSAEQYF. The CDR3 DNA is TGTGGGGGGTCGACTAGCGGGAGTGCCGAGCAGTACTTC.

V and J are TRBV6-6 and TRBJ1-4; 8 bases are a match to TRBD1. Unmatched junction bases numbered 3, after V lost 3 bases and J lost 3 bases. The CDR3 loop spans 15 amino acids. CDR1 MNHNY and CDR2 SVGAGI come from the germline V gene (reference sequence). CDR3 bases: TGTGCCAGCAGTTATACAGGGGGTCCTAATGAAAAACTGTTTTTT. This gives the protein CASSYTGGPNEKLFF.

The V and J genes are TRBV7-2 and TRBJ2-5; maybe TRBD1 (6 bases). V was pared by 7 bases and J by 2 bases, with 14 bases between. The CDR3 contains 14 residues. In germline, CDR1 is SGHTA, CDR2 FQGNSA. Here the CDR3 DNA reads TGTGCCAGCACCTCCGGGACAAGTCAAGAGACCCAGTACTTC. It encodes CASTSGTSQETQYF. Based on the CDR3 plus reference TRBV7-2 and TRBJ2-5, the full variable domain is GAGVSQSPSNKVTEKGKDVELRCDPISGHTALYWYRQSLGQGLEFLIYFQGNSAPDKSGLPSDRFSAERTGGSVSTLTIQRTQQEDSAVYLCASTSGTSQETQYFGPGTRLLVL.

The rearrangement joins TRBV4-2 to TRBJ2-5; 13 bases match TRBD2. Germline loops: CDR1 LGHNA, CDR2 YNFKEQ. Trimming at V came to 0 bases and at J to 4 bases, leaving 8 bases not matched to a gene. The CDR3 has 18 residues. CDR3 region: CASSQELAGGPFAETQYF. The CDR3 region has the DNA TGTGCCAGCAGCCAAGAACTAGCGGGAGGGCCTTTTGCAGAGACCCAGTACTTC.

This CDR3 reads CAISDWTSGSYEQYF. The DNA for the CDR3 is TGTGCCATCAGTGATTGGACTAGCGGCTCCTACGAGCAGTACTTC. The chain has TRBV10-3 and TRBJ2-7; 10 nucleotides line up with TRBD2. J gave up 0 bases and V 3 bases, and 2 bases lay outside the gene matches. The CDR3 contains 15 residues. Per germline, CDR1 ENHRY and CDR2 SYGVKD.

The chain carries TRBV6-4 and TRBJ2-2; TRBD2 might be the D (6 bases). Trimming removed 0 bases from V and 5 bases from J, with 10 bases in between. The CDR3 spans 15 residues. CDR1 is MRHNA and CDR2 is SNTAGT in the germline V gene. CDR3 region: CASSDSSGSTGELFF. The CDR3 DNA follows: TGTGCCAGCAGTGACTCTAGCGGTTCGACCGGGGAGCTGTTTTTT.

This rearrangement joins TRBV5-4 to TRBJ2-3; tentatively, D is TRBD2 (5 bases). The CDR3 is made up of 14 amino acids. CDR1 SGHNT and CDR2 YYREEE come from the germline V gene (reference sequence). The V and J ends lost 4 bases and 4 bases respectively, with 13 bases between them. The CDR3 loop reads CASSPLPAADTQYF. As DNA, the CDR3 is TGTGCCAGCAGCCCCTTGCCAGCGGCAGATACGCAGTATTTT.

The gene calls are TRBV5-1 and TRBJ2-5; weak D call: TRBD1 (7 bases). The CDR3 totals 12 residues. Germline CDR1 reads SGHRS; CDR2 reads YFSETQ. V shed 4 bases and J shed 11 bases, with 15 bases lying between them. The DNA for the CDR3 is TGCGCCAGCAGCCCCGGAGGGGGCGGGCAGTACTTC. As protein: CASSPGGGGQYF. Combining the CDR3 with reference TRBV5-1 and TRBJ2-5 gives the whole variable domain KAGVTQTPRYLIKTRGQQVTLSCSPISGHRSVSWYQQTPGQGLQFLFEYFSETQRNKGNFPGRFSGRQFSNSRSEMNVSTLELGDSALYLCASSPGGGGQYFGPGTRLLVL.

This rearrangement joins TRBV19 to TRBJ1-2; TRBD1 aligns across 8 bases. Per the germline V gene, CDR1 is LNHDA and CDR2 is SQIVND (reference sequence). The CDR3 is 14 residues long. V was pared by 1 base and J by 4 bases, with 2 bases of the junction left unmatched. The CDR3 reads CASSIAGQGYGYTF. The CDR3 DNA is TGTGCCAGTAGTATAGCAGGACAGGGCTATGGCTACACCTTC.

A single count supports this clone. The V gene is TRBV7-9, the J gene TRBJ2-7; 7 positions match TRBD1. Germline V gene sequence: CDR1 SEHNR, CDR2 FQNEAQ (reference sequence). With V trimmed by 4 bases and J by 0 bases, 9 bases remained unmatched. The CDR3 totals 16 residues. The CDR3 sequence: CASSYQDRPSSYEQYF. The CDR3, as DNA: TGTGCCAGCAGCTACCAGGACAGGCCGAGCTCCTACGAGCAGTACTTC. The full variable domain, in which reference TRBV7-9 and TRBJ2-7 provide the parts outside the CDR3, is DTGVSQNPRHKITKRGQNVTFRCDPISEHNRLYWYRQTLGQGPEFLTYFQNEAQLEKSRLLSDRFSAERPKGSFSTLEIQRTEQGDSAMYLCASSYQDRPSSYEQYFGPGTRLTVT.

CDR3 protein: CASTRELCLTGELFF. In DNA form, the CDR3 reads TGTGCCAGCACTCGGGAGCTTTGCCTCACCGGGGAGCTGTTTTTT. This rearrangement joins TRBV5-3 to TRBJ2-2, with D perhaps matching TRBD2 (6 bases). TRBV5-3 is given ORF status, its function remaining uncertain. The V and J ends lost 8 bases and 4 bases respectively, with 18 bases between them. This CDR3 region has 15 residues.

The chain has TRBV7-9 and TRBJ2-5, with D unclear. CDR3 length: 13 residues. Per germline, CDR1 SEHNR and CDR2 FQNEAQ (reference sequence). V was pared by 4 bases and J by 5 bases, with 11 bases between. The CDR3: CASSWALGETQYF. The CDR3 DNA reads TGTGCCAGCAGCTGGGCCCTTGGGGAGACCCAGTACTTC. Full variable domain (outside the CDR3, taken from reference TRBV7-9 and TRBJ2-5): DTGVSQNPRHKITKRGQNVTFRCDPISEHNRLYWYRQTLGQGPEFLTYFQNEAQLEKSRLLSDRFSAERPKGSFSTLEIQRTEQGDSAMYLCASSWALGETQYFGPGTRLLVL.

V usage is TRBV19 and J usage is TRBJ1-1, with D maybe TRBD1 (5 bases). Germline CDR1 and CDR2: LNHDA and SQIVND (reference sequence). This CDR3 region has 14 residues. Trimming pared 7 bases from V and 3 bases from J, leaving 15 bases between. The chain's CDR3 is CASTEQAPYTEAFF. The DNA for the CDR3 is TGTGCCAGTACCGAACAGGCGCCCTACACTGAAGCTTTCTTT.

The V gene is TRBV6-1, the J gene TRBJ1-1; D is perhaps TRBD1 (6 bases). The V end lost 6 bases, the J end lost 6 bases, and 14 bases lay between the germline ends. Germline V gene data show CDR1 as MNHNS and CDR2 as SASEGT. This CDR3 region has 13 residues. Here the CDR3 reads CASRREQGSEAFF. The DNA of the CDR3 is TGTGCCAGCAGAAGAGAACAGGGCTCTGAAGCTTTCTTT.

The chain uses TRBV18 and TRBJ2-1; D not certain. CDR3 length equals 15 residues. CDR1 is KGHSH, CDR2 LQKENI, per germline. The germline V and J ends were trimmed by 2 bases and 2 bases, with 10 bases remaining between them. The CDR3 spells CASSPSIQAYNEQFF. The CDR3 nucleotides are TGTGCCAGCTCACCATCGATCCAGGCCTACAATGAGCAGTTCTTC.

This clone was counted a single time. V and J are TRBV25-1 and TRBJ1-2; 9 nucleotides agree with TRBD1. V was pared by 6 bases and J by 5 bases, with 10 bases of the junction left unmatched. Germline CDR1 and CDR2: MGHDK and SYGVNS. CDR3 length: 15 residues. CDR3 sequence (DNA): TGTGCCAGCAGCGTCCCGGGACAGGGAGATTATGGCTACACCTTC. This encodes CASSVPGQGDYGYTF.

This sequence joins TRBV4-1 and TRBJ2-3, with a weak D call TRBD2 (6 bases). V was shortened by 4 bases and J by 7 bases, with 15 bases between the two germline ends. The CDR3 contains 14 residues. Germline values: CDR1 MGHRA, CDR2 YSYEKL. The CDR3 is CASSPGLAGYTQYF. In DNA form, the CDR3 reads TGCGCCAGCAGCCCGGGACTGGCTGGTTATACGCAGTATTTT.

V usage is TRBV5-5 and J usage is TRBJ1-1; D possibly corresponds to TRBD1 (5 bases). The CDR3 runs 15 residues. The V gene lost 1 base and the J gene lost 1 base, with 11 bases spanning the gap. CDR1 is SGHKS, CDR2 YYEKEE, per germline (reference sequence). The DNA for the CDR3 is TGTGCCAGCAGCTTGACAGGCCAAGGGAACACTGAAGCTTTCTTT. Its protein is CASSLTGQGNTEAFF.

The chain links TRBV11-2 to TRBJ2-7, with 9 bases lining up with TRBD1. Germline CDR1 SGHAT, CDR2 FQNNGV. The length of the CDR3 is 15 residues. V lost 6 bases and J lost 4; bases outside the gene matches: 10. The CDR3 DNA reads as TGTGCCAGCAGAACCGTCCGGGACAGGGAGTACGAGCAGTACTTC. Encoded protein: CASRTVRDREYEQYF.

This chain joins TRBV5-4 and TRBJ1-1, with 7 bases lining up with TRBD1. Trimming cost V 4 bases and J 5 bases; bases outside gene matches: 5. Germline values: CDR1 SGHNT, CDR2 YYREEE (reference sequence). The CDR3 spans 13 residues. The CDR3 sequence: CASSPTGVTEAFF. The CDR3 nucleotides are TGTGCCAGCAGCCCTACAGGGGTTACTGAAGCTTTCTTT.

This clone has only one observation. CDR3 residues: CASSPPNGGRLTGELFF. In DNA, the CDR3 is TGTGCCAGCTCACCACCGAATGGCGGGCGTCTCACCGGGGAGCTGTTTTTT. The chain joins TRBV18 to TRBJ2-2; tentatively, D is TRBD2 (5 bases). Trimming cost V 0 bases and J 4 bases, with 15 bases left between them. Per germline, CDR1 KGHSH and CDR2 LQKENI. The CDR3 consists of 17 residues.

This clone has only one observation. The chain recombines TRBV10-3 with TRBJ1-6; D uncertain. Looked up from germline, CDR1 is ENHRY and CDR2 is SYGVKD. CDR3 length equals 14 residues. Between the trimmed V and J ends, which lost 9 bases and 5 bases, there was a span of 14 bases. The CDR3 DNA reads TGTGCCATGAGGACGGAGGAAAATAATTCACCCCTCCACTTT. This codes for CAMRTEENNSPLHF.

The chain carries TRBV28 and TRBJ2-1, with D uncertain. This CDR3 has 13 amino acids. The germline V gene encodes CDR1 MDHEN and CDR2 SYDVKM. Deletions cut 6 bases from V and 8 bases from J, with 14 bases between. The CDR3 DNA follows: TGTGCCAGCAGCCAGCAACAGTTACATGAGCAGTTCTTC. This gives the protein CASSQQQLHEQFF.

V usage is TRBV2 and J usage is TRBJ2-1; TRBD2 matches 11 bases. V lost 3 bases to trimming and J lost 3 bases; unmatched junction nucleotides: 4. From germline, CDR1 is SNHLY and CDR2 FYNNEI. The CDR3 contains 16 residues. The CDR3 spells CASSDPGTSGYNEQFF. As DNA, the CDR3 is TGTGCCAGCAGTGATCCTGGGACTAGCGGCTACAATGAGCAGTTCTTC.

This chain joins TRBV19 and TRBJ2-3; 10 positions agree with TRBD1. Trimming cost V 7 bases and J 2 bases; bases outside gene matches: 9. CDR1 and CDR2 from the germline V gene are LNHDA and SQIVND (reference sequence). The CDR3 loop spans 16 amino acids. The CDR3 loop is CASTSRTGGFTDTQYF. CDR3 DNA: TGTGCCAGTACGTCCCGGACAGGGGGTTTCACAGATACGCAGTATTTT.

The V and J genes are TRBV19 and TRBJ2-5; 8 bases map to TRBD1. J lost 5 bases, V lost 6 bases, and 8 bases had no gene match. CDR1 is LNHDA and CDR2 is SQIVND in the germline V gene (reference sequence). The CDR3 consists of 14 residues. CDR3 DNA sequence: TGTGCCAGTAGCCTGACAGGGGAAACGGAGACCCAGTACTTC. The encoded protein is CASSLTGETETQYF.

The chain joins TRBV7-2 to TRBJ1-2, with D possibly TRBD1 on 5 matching bases. CDR3 length: 17 amino acids. V was clipped by 0 bases and J by 4 bases, with 18 bases between them. Per the germline V gene, CDR1 is SGHTA and CDR2 is FQGNSA. CDR3 region: CASSLASFQGSAYGYTF. The DNA of the CDR3 is TGTGCCAGCAGCTTAGCGAGTTTCCAGGGTTCGGCCTATGGCTACACCTTC.

This chain uses TRBV13 with TRBJ2-5, with 7 positions matching TRBD2. CDR1 and CDR2 from the germline V gene are PRHDT and FYEKMQ (reference sequence). V lost 8 bases, J lost 4 bases, and 10 bases stayed unmatched. The CDR3 extends over 14 amino acids. The CDR3 protein is CASAAGVGAETQYF. The CDR3 region has the DNA TGTGCCAGCGCGGCGGGAGTCGGTGCAGAGACCCAGTACTTC. The whole variable domain, remainder taken from reference TRBV13 and TRBJ2-5, is AAGVIQSPRHLIKEKRETATLKCYPIPRHDTVYWYQQGPGQDPQFLISFYEKMQSDKGSIPDRFSAQQFSDYHSELNMSSLELGDSALYFCASAAGVGAETQYFGPGTRLLVL.